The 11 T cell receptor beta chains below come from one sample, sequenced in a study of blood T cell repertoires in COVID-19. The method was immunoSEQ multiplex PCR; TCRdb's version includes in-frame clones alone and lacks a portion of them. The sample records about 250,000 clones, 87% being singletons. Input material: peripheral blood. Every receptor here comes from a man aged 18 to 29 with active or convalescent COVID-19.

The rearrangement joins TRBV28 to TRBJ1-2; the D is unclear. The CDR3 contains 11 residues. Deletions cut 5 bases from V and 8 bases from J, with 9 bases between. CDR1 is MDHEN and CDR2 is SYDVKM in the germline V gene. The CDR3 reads CASSRMGGYTF. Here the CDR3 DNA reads TGTGCCAGCAGTAGGATGGGCGGCTACACCTTC.

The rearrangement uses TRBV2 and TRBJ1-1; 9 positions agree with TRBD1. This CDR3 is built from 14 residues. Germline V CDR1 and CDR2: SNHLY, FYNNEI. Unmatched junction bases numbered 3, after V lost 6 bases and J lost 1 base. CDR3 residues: CASRPGQGNTEAFF. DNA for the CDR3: TGTGCCAGCAGGCCGGGACAGGGGAACACTGAAGCTTTCTTT.

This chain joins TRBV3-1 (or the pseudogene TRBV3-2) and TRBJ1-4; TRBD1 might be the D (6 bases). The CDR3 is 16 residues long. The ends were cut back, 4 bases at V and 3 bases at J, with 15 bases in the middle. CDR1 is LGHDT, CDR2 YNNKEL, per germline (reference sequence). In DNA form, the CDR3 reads TGTGCCAGCAGCCGCAGAATGAGGGGGTCTAATGAAAAACTGTTTTTT. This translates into CASSRRMRGSNEKLFF.

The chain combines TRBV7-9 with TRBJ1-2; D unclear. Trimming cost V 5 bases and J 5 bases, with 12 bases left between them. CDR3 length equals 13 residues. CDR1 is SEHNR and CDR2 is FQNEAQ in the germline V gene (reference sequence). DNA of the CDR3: TGTGCCAGCAGCCCCGACTTCGCATATGGCTACACCTTC. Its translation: CASSPDFAYGYTF.

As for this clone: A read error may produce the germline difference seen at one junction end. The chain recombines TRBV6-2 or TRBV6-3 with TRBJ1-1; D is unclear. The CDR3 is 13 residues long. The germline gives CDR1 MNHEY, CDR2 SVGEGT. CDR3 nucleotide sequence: TGTGCCAGCAGTTATTTCCCGAACAGTGAAGCTTTCTTT. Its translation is CASSYFPNSEAFF.

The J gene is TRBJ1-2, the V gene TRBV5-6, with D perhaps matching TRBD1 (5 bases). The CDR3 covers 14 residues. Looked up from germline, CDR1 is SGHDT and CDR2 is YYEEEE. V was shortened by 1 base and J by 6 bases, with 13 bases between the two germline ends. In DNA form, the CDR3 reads TGTGCCAGCAGCTTGCAGGGTGGGGCGGATGGCTACACCTTC. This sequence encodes CASSLQGGADGYTF. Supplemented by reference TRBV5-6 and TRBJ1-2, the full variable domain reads DAGVTQSPTHLIKTRGQQVTLRCSPKSGHDTVSWYQQALGQGPQFIFQYYEEEERQRGNFPDRFSGHQFPNYSSELNVNALLLGDSALYLCASSLQGGADGYTFGSGTRLTVV.

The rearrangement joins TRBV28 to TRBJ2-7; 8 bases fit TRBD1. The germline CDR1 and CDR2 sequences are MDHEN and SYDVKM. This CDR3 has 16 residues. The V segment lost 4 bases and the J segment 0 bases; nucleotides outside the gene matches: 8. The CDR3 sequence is CASSSAGTGSSYEQYF. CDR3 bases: TGTGCCAGCAGTTCCGCGGGGACAGGTAGCTCCTACGAGCAGTACTTC.

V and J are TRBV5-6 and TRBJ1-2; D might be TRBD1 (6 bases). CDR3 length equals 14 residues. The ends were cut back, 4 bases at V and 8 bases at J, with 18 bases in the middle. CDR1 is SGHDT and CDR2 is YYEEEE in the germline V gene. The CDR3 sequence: CASSIIQGRHGYTF. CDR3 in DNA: TGTGCCAGCAGCATAATACAGGGAAGGCACGGCTACACCTTC.

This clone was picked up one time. CDR3 bases: TGTGCCAGCAGTTATCGCCCCATTGAGGGAGCTTTCTTT. It yields the protein CASSYRPIEGAFF. V gene TRBV6-5 combines with J gene TRBJ1-1; unclear D gene. Trimming shortened V by 3 bases and J by 10 bases, and 15 bases separated the two germline ends. Germline CDR1 reads MNHEY; CDR2 reads SVGAGI. The CDR3 has 13 amino acids.

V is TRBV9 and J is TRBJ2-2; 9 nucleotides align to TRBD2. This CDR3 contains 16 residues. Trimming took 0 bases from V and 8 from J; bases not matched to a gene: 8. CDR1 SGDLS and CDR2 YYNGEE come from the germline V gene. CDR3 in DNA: TGTGCCAGCAGCGTAGGCCTAGCGGGATTTTTAGGGGAGCTGTTTTTT. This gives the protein CASSVGLAGFLGELFF.

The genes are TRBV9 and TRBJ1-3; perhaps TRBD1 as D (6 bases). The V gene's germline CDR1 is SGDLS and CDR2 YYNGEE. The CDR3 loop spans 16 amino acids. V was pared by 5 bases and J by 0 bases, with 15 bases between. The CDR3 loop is CASSRDKTISGNTIYF. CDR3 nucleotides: TGTGCCAGCAGTAGGGACAAGACCATCTCTGGAAACACCATATATTTT.